This TCR beta chain was retrieved from a study of cytomegalovirus exposure and HLA in healthy donors. General study results and limits: Per a prior analysis, the majority of TCR beta V segments were productive roughly 87% or roughly 30% of the time. Most CMV-associated TCR beta chains were later found to appear HLA-restricted.

Amplification used 60 Vbeta primers and 13 Jbeta primers. The assay was immunoSEQ multiplex PCR, and TCRdb's table has in-frame clones only and misses some. The sample has around 70,000 clones; the top ten hold roughly 5.2%. As for the donors, each was a healthy bone marrow donor. With regard to this clone: Its antigen is not known.

The source of this sequence is a woman aged 40-49 years in good health and CMV-seropositive. The material sequenced was PBMCs.

CDR3 sequence: CASSPRGVVAEAFF. Written as DNA, the CDR3 is TGTGCCAGCAGCCCCCGGGGGGTGGTCGCTGAAGCTTTCTTT. The J gene is TRBJ1-1, the V gene TRBV9; TRBD1 is a possible D gene (5 bases). The germline V and J ends were trimmed by 4 bases and 6 bases, with 16 bases remaining between them. This CDR3 contains 14 residues. Germline CDR1 is SGDLS and CDR2 is YYNGEE.